Presented here are 13 T cell receptor beta chains from one specimen sequenced in a study of T cell repertoires in cytomegalovirus infection. Via MiXCR, TCRdb re-called the reads, giving one row per CDR3 protein. Counted here are 450,000 to 600,000 distinct CDR3 sequences, approximately 42% occurring once; the ten biggest clones make up 35% to 50%. These TCRs are of unknown antigen specificity. This sample comprised cultured PBMCs, obtained from culture after CMV antigen stimulation. Receptors were obtained from a human donor in good health (CMV status not recorded). Some clones in this sample may be carry-over from other donors' samples.

The table lists this clonotype with a few counts. The V and J genes are TRBV10-3 and TRBJ1-2; possible D gene TRBD1, 5 bases. This CDR3 is built from 14 residues. Germline lookup yields CDR1 ENHRY and CDR2 SYGVKD. The V end lost 3 bases, the J end lost 6 bases, and 14 bases lay between the germline ends. As DNA, the CDR3 is TGTGCCATCAGTGACGTGGTGTTGGGGGATGGCTACACCTTC. It translates to CAISDVVLGDGYTF.

The chain recombines TRBV7-9 with TRBJ2-7, with D unresolved. The V gene lost 10 bases and the J gene lost 7 bases, with 17 bases spanning the gap. The germline V gene encodes CDR1 SEHNR and CDR2 FQNEAQ (reference sequence). The CDR3 has 12 residues. The CDR3: CATKGPPWEQYF. DNA for the CDR3: TGTGCCACCAAAGGGCCCCCCTGGGAGCAGTACTTC.

The chain has TRBV19 and TRBJ1-2; D unresolved. CDR1 and CDR2 from the germline V gene are LNHDA and SQIVND (reference sequence). V gave up 5 bases and J gave up 4 bases, with 14 bases separating them. The CDR3 runs to 14 residues. The DNA for the CDR3 is TGTGCCAGTAGTGCAACCGGGAACTTCTATGGCTACACCTTC. This encodes CASSATGNFYGYTF.

The rearrangement joins TRBV10-3 to TRBJ1-1; 7 bases align to TRBD1. V lost 2 bases to trimming and J lost 1 base; unmatched junction nucleotides: 7. CDR1 is ENHRY and CDR2 is SYGVKD in the germline V gene. The CDR3 is 16 residues long. CDR3 amino acids: CAISEADRAPNTEAFF. CDR3 nucleotides: TGTGCCATCAGTGAGGCCGACAGGGCTCCGAACACTGAAGCTTTCTTT.

This clonotype was observed a few times. The V gene is TRBV4-3, the J gene TRBJ2-7; 8 nucleotides align to TRBD1. This CDR3 has 15 residues. CDR1 and CDR2 from the germline V gene are LGHNA and YSLEER. The V gene end was trimmed by 5 bases and the J gene end by 2 bases; junction bases not matched to a gene: 8. CDR3 nucleotides: TGCGCCAGCAGCAGACTTGGGGACAGGCCCTACGAGCAGTACTTC. Amino acid sequence: CASSRLGDRPYEQYF.

The chain uses TRBV20-1 and TRBJ1-1; D not certain. The CDR3 spans 14 residues. Germline CDR1 reads DFQATT; CDR2 reads SNEGSKA (reference sequence). Trimming shortened V by 0 bases and J by 1 base, and 9 bases separated the two germline ends. The CDR3 bases are TGCAGTGCTAGAGATCGCACAGCGAACACTGAAGCTTTCTTT. Translating it yields CSARDRTANTEAFF.

V usage is TRBV4-1 and J usage is TRBJ2-3; 7 nucleotides line up with TRBD1. The CDR3 has 15 residues. Germline values: CDR1 MGHRA, CDR2 YSYEKL. J was trimmed by 1 base and V by 6 bases; bases with no gene match: 7. The CDR3 DNA is TGCGCCAGCAGACTCTCCGGGACAGGCACAGATACGCAGTATTTT. It translates to CASRLSGTGTDTQYF.

The V call is TRBV3-1, the J call TRBJ2-7, with D possibly being TRBD1 or TRBD2 (5 bases each). Trimming cost V 3 bases and J 12 bases, with 15 bases left between them. CDR1 and CDR2 from the germline V gene are LGHDT and YNNKEL (reference sequence). The CDR3 is made up of 12 amino acids. The CDR3 here is CASSQGPAERYF. CDR3 DNA: TGTGCCAGCAGCCAGGGACCCGCCGAGAGGTACTTC.

V gene TRBV19 combines with J gene TRBJ2-7; possible D gene TRBD2, 5 bases. The CDR3 extends over 15 amino acids. CDR1 is LNHDA, CDR2 SQIVND, per germline (reference sequence). V was pared by 7 bases and J by 0 bases, with 16 bases between. The DNA of the CDR3 is TGTGCCAGTACTCCAGGACTTGGGAACTCCTACGAGCAGTACTTC. Protein product: CASTPGLGNSYEQYF. Full variable domain (rest looked up from reference TRBV19 and TRBJ2-7): DGGITQSPKYLFRKEGQNVTLSCEQNLNHDAMYWYRQDPGQGLRLIYYSQIVNDFQKGDIAEGYSVSREKKESFPLTVTSAQKNPTAFYLCASTPGLGNSYEQYFGPGTRLTVT.

Only a few counts were recorded for this clonotype. This sequence joins TRBV6-2 or TRBV6-3 and TRBJ2-1, with a weak D call TRBD2 (6 bases). There are 16 residues in the CDR3. Germline V CDR1 and CDR2: MNHEY, SVGEGT. Trimming removed 2 bases from V and 9 bases from J, with 20 bases in between. The CDR3 DNA sequence: TGTGCCAGCAGTTACACCGTTCCGATCCGGGGGAGTGAGCAGTTCTTC. Amino acid sequence: CASSYTVPIRGSEQFF.

Only a few counts were recorded for this clonotype. The rearrangement links TRBV6-5 to TRBJ2-3, with D tentatively TRBD1 (6 bases). The V and J ends lost 6 bases and 2 bases respectively, with 9 bases between them. CDR1 is MNHEY, CDR2 SVGAGI, per germline. The CDR3 is 13 amino acids. The CDR3 DNA reads as TGTGCCAGCAGGGACAGCCTCACAGATACGCAGTATTTT. Protein: CASRDSLTDTQYF.

V gene TRBV19 combines with J gene TRBJ1-1; possibly TRBD1 for D (6 bases). Germline V gene sequence: CDR1 LNHDA, CDR2 SQIVND (reference sequence). This CDR3 is built from 14 residues. The V end was cut by 6 bases, the J end by 1 base, with 12 bases between. CDR3: CASSQTGANTEAFF. Written as DNA, the CDR3 is TGTGCCAGTAGCCAGACAGGAGCGAACACTGAAGCTTTCTTT.

This clonotype came up once. The V call is TRBV28, the J call TRBJ1-1; the D gene is possibly TRBD1 (5 bases). Between the trimmed V and J ends, which lost 4 bases and 2 bases, there was a span of 14 bases. The CDR3 has 15 amino acids. Germline V lookup: CDR1 MDHEN, CDR2 SYDVKM. The CDR3 DNA reads TGTGCCAGCAGTTACCAGGGTTTTCCTAACACTGAAGCTTTCTTT. Translated: CASSYQGFPNTEAFF.